These 32 T cell receptor beta chains share one sample of origin, sequenced in a study of blood T cell repertoires in COVID-19. This table comes from immunoSEQ multiplex PCR, and its TCRdb copy is limited to in-frame clones, with some not included. Of about 120,000 clones detected, 70% to 80% appear once; the ten largest clones hold less than 7.5%. Sequences were obtained from peripheral blood. The receptors here all came from a man aged 65-85 years with acute or convalescent COVID-19.

This sequence joins TRBV7-2 and TRBJ1-3, with TRBD1 matching 8 bases. CDR1 is SGHTA and CDR2 is FQGNSA in the germline V gene. The CDR3 runs 14 residues. With 5 bases clipped from V and 2 bases from J, the junction kept 2 bases outside the gene matches. Here the CDR3 DNA reads TGTGCCAGCAGCCTGGACAGGGCTGGAAACACCATATATTTT. As protein: CASSLDRAGNTIYF.

The V gene is TRBV5-1, the J gene TRBJ2-7, with D tentatively TRBD1 (6 bases). CDR1 is SGHRS, CDR2 YFSETQ, per germline. V was cut by 0 bases and J by 3 bases, with 10 bases left in between. The length of the CDR3 is 14 residues. The CDR3 DNA follows: TGCGCCAGCAGCTTGGTAGGGGGTAGCTACGAGCAGTACTTC. Translation: CASSLVGGSYEQYF.

The chain employs TRBV14 and TRBJ2-7; D is perhaps TRBD1 (6 bases). The germline gives CDR1 SGHDN, CDR2 FVKESK. V lost 0 bases and J 2 bases, leaving 14 bases between the germline ends. The length of the CDR3 is 16 residues. The CDR3 loop is CASSQEVARGTYEQYF. The CDR3 DNA sequence: TGTGCCAGCAGCCAAGAAGTGGCGAGGGGGACCTACGAGCAGTACTTC. Complete variable domain (other parts from reference TRBV14 and TRBJ2-7): EAGVTQFPSHSVIEKGQTVTLRCDPISGHDNLYWYRRVMGKEIKFLLHFVKESKQDESGMPNNRFLAERTGGTYSTLKVQPAELEDSGVYFCASSQEVARGTYEQYFGPGTRLTVT.

A few counts support this clone. The chain links TRBV11-2 to TRBJ2-5; D uncertain. The germline V gene encodes CDR1 SGHAT and CDR2 FQNNGV. V was trimmed by 5 bases and J by 0 bases, leaving 19 bases between them. This CDR3 contains 17 residues. The CDR3 nucleotides are TGTGCCAGCAGCCCATTAACGGGTTCTGAGTACCAAGAGACCCAGTACTTC. Protein sequence: CASSPLTGSEYQETQYF. Full variable domain (outside the CDR3, taken from reference TRBV11-2 and TRBJ2-5): EAGVAQSPRYKIIEKRQSVAFWCNPISGHATLYWYQQILGQGPKLLIQFQNNGVVDDSQLPKDRFSAERLKGVDSTLKIQPAKLEDSAVYLCASSPLTGSEYQETQYFGPGTRLLVL.

The V and J genes are TRBV30 and TRBJ2-7, with D perhaps TRBD1 (7 bases). The CDR3 covers 13 residues. In germline, CDR1 is GTSNPN, CDR2 SVGIG (reference sequence). V shed 4 bases and J shed 5 bases, with 15 bases lying between them. CDR3: CAWTPGGLDEQYF. The CDR3, as DNA: TGTGCCTGGACCCCAGGGGGACTGGACGAGCAGTACTTC.

V usage is TRBV6-5 and J usage is TRBJ1-2, with 9 positions matching TRBD1. This CDR3 is 12 amino acids long. Germline V gene sequence: CDR1 MNHEY, CDR2 SVGAGI. The V and J ends lost 8 bases and 4 bases, in that order; junction bases with no gene match: 2. The CDR3 DNA reads TGTGCCAGCGGGGGACAGGGCTATGGCTACACCTTC. Translated: CASGGQGYGYTF.

The V call is TRBV5-1, the J call TRBJ1-3; 8 nucleotides line up with TRBD1. This CDR3 has 15 residues. Germline V lookup: CDR1 SGHRS, CDR2 YFSETQ. The V gene end was trimmed by 2 bases and the J gene end by 7 bases; junction bases not matched to a gene: 8. The CDR3 loop is CASSFPETGVNTIYF. The CDR3 coding sequence is TGCGCCAGCAGCTTTCCCGAGACAGGGGTTAACACCATATATTTT.

The CDR3 sequence is CAWRRQGFSGNTIYF. CDR3 bases: TGTGCCTGGAGACGGCAGGGGTTCTCTGGAAACACCATATATTTT. The J gene is TRBJ1-3, the V gene TRBV30; D might be TRBD1 (6 bases). Trimming left V 3 bases short and J 0 bases short, with 12 bases between. Per germline, CDR1 GTSNPN and CDR2 SVGIG (reference sequence). The CDR3 has 15 residues. Looking up the rest from reference TRBV30 and TRBJ1-3 gives the full variable domain: SQTIHQWPATLVQPVGSPLSLECTVEGTSNPNLYWYRQAAGRGLQLLFYSVGIGQISSEVPQNLSASRPQDRQFILSSKKLLLSDSGFYLCAWRRQGFSGNTIYFGEGSWLTVV.

V is TRBV6-6 and J is TRBJ1-2; D may be TRBD1 (5 bases). V was trimmed by 3 bases and J by 2 bases, leaving 13 bases between them. The CDR3 is made up of 15 amino acids. Germline V gene lookup returns CDR1 MNHNY and CDR2 SVGAGI (reference sequence). CDR3 sequence (DNA): TGTGCCAGCAGTTATCTACAGGTTGAAAACTATGGCTACACCTTC. Protein product: CASSYLQVENYGYTF.

This clone has just a few counts. The chain joins TRBV13 to TRBJ2-7, with TRBD1 matching 7 bases. Germline lookup yields CDR1 PRHDT and CDR2 FYEKMQ (reference sequence). V shed 4 bases and J 2 bases; nucleotides not matched to a gene: 8. The CDR3 covers 15 residues. The CDR3 spells CASSSGTATPYEQYF. CDR3 sequence (DNA): TGTGCCAGCAGCTCCGGGACAGCAACCCCCTACGAGCAGTACTTC.

This chain uses TRBV2 with TRBJ2-3; 14 bases fit TRBD2. The CDR3 extends over 15 amino acids. Looked up from germline, CDR1 is SNHLY and CDR2 is FYNNEI. With 5 bases clipped from V and 9 bases from J, the junction kept 7 bases outside the gene matches. CDR3 sequence (DNA): TGTGCCAGCAGTAAGGAGGGACTAGCGGGGGAGACGCAGTATTTT. Translated, it gives CASSKEGLAGETQYF.

This chain links TRBV6-5 with TRBJ1-2, with 10 nucleotides matching TRBD1. In germline, CDR1 is MNHEY, CDR2 SVGAGI. This CDR3 is 16 amino acids long. The V and J ends lost 0 bases and 3 bases, in that order; junction bases with no gene match: 4. CDR3 amino acids: CASSYSGGTGDYGYTF. The DNA for the CDR3 is TGTGCCAGCAGTTACTCGGGCGGGACAGGGGACTATGGCTACACCTTC.

This chain joins TRBV2 and TRBJ2-7; TRBD1 matches at 9 bases. The germline V gene has CDR1 SNHLY and CDR2 FYNNEI. The ends lost 6 bases at V and 7 bases at J; junction bases unmatched: 10. This CDR3 region has 14 residues. CDR3 nucleotides: TGTGCCAGCAGGGGGGGGACAGGGCCGAGGGAGCAGTACTTC. The encoded protein is CASRGGTGPREQYF.

This chain links TRBV11-1 with TRBJ1-6; no clear D gene. Germline V gene data show CDR1 as SGHAT and CDR2 as FQDESV (reference sequence). The germline V and J ends were trimmed by 4 bases and 7 bases, with 14 bases remaining between them. This CDR3 contains 15 residues. The CDR3 loop reads CASSYGRVHNSPLHF. CDR3 nucleotide sequence: TGTGCCAGCAGCTACGGTCGGGTCCACAATTCACCCCTCCACTTT.

This rearrangement joins TRBV7-9 to TRBJ2-2; TRBD2 matches at 7 bases. There are 18 residues in the CDR3. The junction had 13 bases not matched to a gene; V was cut back by 3 bases and J by 3 bases. Germline V gene sequence: CDR1 SEHNR, CDR2 FQNEAQ (reference sequence). In DNA, the CDR3 is TGTGCCAGCAGCTTGATGAGTTTGGCGGGAGTGTACACCGGGGAGCTGTTTTTT. It yields the protein CASSLMSLAGVYTGELFF.

The V and J genes are TRBV7-2 and TRBJ1-6; 9 nucleotides align to TRBD1. J gave up 11 bases and V 6 bases, and 17 bases lay outside the gene matches. Germline V gives CDR1 SGHTA, CDR2 FQGNSA. The CDR3 covers 17 residues. CDR3: CASSSTSYGTGIPPLHF. In DNA form, the CDR3 reads TGTGCCAGCAGTTCTACCTCCTACGGGACAGGGATTCCACCCCTCCACTTT.

The chain couples TRBV10-3 to TRBJ1-5; D remains ambiguous. The CDR3 is 16 amino acids. The germline V gene encodes CDR1 ENHRY and CDR2 SYGVKD. V lost 0 bases, J lost 0 bases, and 9 bases lay in between. CDR3 sequence: CAISESPRYSNQPQHF. Written as DNA, the CDR3 is TGTGCCATCAGTGAGTCTCCCCGTTATAGCAATCAGCCCCAGCATTTT.

The genes are TRBV4-2 and TRBJ1-4, with TRBD1 matching over 9 bases. This CDR3 is built from 16 residues. CDR1 LGHNA and CDR2 YNFKEQ come from the germline V gene. Trimming took 5 bases from V and 6 from J; bases not matched to a gene: 10. The CDR3 spells CASSGRDRVEHEKLFF. CDR3 nucleotides: TGTGCCAGCAGCGGCCGGGACAGGGTGGAGCATGAAAAACTGTTTTTT.

The chain has TRBV19 and TRBJ2-7, with a possible D match to TRBD1 (5 bases). Germline CDR1 reads LNHDA; CDR2 reads SQIVND (reference sequence). V was clipped by 3 bases and J by 7 bases, with 13 bases between them. The CDR3 is made up of 13 amino acids. CDR3 sequence: CASSIQGVGEQYF. For the CDR3, the DNA is TGTGCCAGTAGTATTCAAGGGGTTGGGGAGCAGTACTTC.

The chain joins TRBV6-2 or TRBV6-3 to TRBJ2-7; the match to TRBD1 covers 10 bases. The V gene end was trimmed by 5 bases and the J gene end by 0 bases; junction bases not matched to a gene: 10. The CDR3 is made up of 17 amino acids. In germline, CDR1 is MNHEY, CDR2 SVGEGT. The CDR3: CASSQPLGTGVSYEQYF. CDR3 nucleotides: TGTGCCAGCAGTCAGCCCCTGGGGACAGGGGTCTCCTACGAGCAGTACTTC.

This chain joins TRBV6-5 and TRBJ1-1, with 7 positions matching TRBD1. In germline, CDR1 is MNHEY, CDR2 SVGAGI. Trimming removed 2 bases from V and 1 base from J; junction bases left unmatched: 4. The CDR3 totals 15 residues. DNA of the CDR3: TGTGCCAGCAGTTACGAGGGGGCCCAGAACACTGAAGCTTTCTTT. It codes for CASSYEGAQNTEAFF.

The rearrangement joins TRBV19 to TRBJ1-3; 11 bases match TRBD1. Germline V gene lookup returns CDR1 LNHDA and CDR2 SQIVND (reference sequence). Trimming removed 4 bases from V and 4 bases from J; junction bases left unmatched: 6. CDR3 size: 16 residues. CDR3 in amino acids: CASSTGQGAPGNTIYF. The CDR3 DNA reads as TGTGCCAGTAGTACTGGACAGGGGGCGCCGGGAAACACCATATATTTT.

This chain links TRBV11-2 with TRBJ2-1; no definite D call. Germline lookup yields CDR1 SGHAT and CDR2 FQNNGV. The CDR3 has 17 residues. With 2 bases removed from V and 0 bases from J, the gap between germline ends came to 14 bases. The CDR3, as DNA: TGTGCCAGCAGCTTATACCCCTCACTACTCTCCTACAATGAGCAGTTCTTC. The encoded protein is CASSLYPSLLSYNEQFF. The full variable domain, its missing parts supplied by reference TRBV11-2 and TRBJ2-1, is EAGVAQSPRYKIIEKRQSVAFWCNPISGHATLYWYQQILGQGPKLLIQFQNNGVVDDSQLPKDRFSAERLKGVDSTLKIQPAKLEDSAVYLCASSLYPSLLSYNEQFFGPGTRLTVL.

V and J are TRBV18 and TRBJ2-7, with a possible D match to TRBD1 (6 bases). Germline loops: CDR1 KGHSH, CDR2 LQKENI. The CDR3 consists of 14 residues. V was shortened by 3 bases and J by 2 bases, with 11 bases between the two germline ends. In DNA, the CDR3 is TGTGCCAGCTCACCCCCAGGGGTTCCCTACGAGCAGTACTTC. Translated: CASSPPGVPYEQYF.

The chain carries TRBV12-3 or TRBV12-4 and TRBJ1-1, with no clear D. The CDR3 length is 13 residues. V was cut by 2 bases and J by 2 bases, with 6 bases left in between. CDR3 loop: CASSLNSNTEAFF. The DNA of the CDR3 is TGTGCCAGCAGTTTAAACAGCAACACTGAAGCTTTCTTT.

This clone occurred once. This chain connects TRBV19 to TRBJ2-7, with 10 bases lining up with TRBD1. The CDR3 length is 15 residues. The V gene end was trimmed by 6 bases and the J gene end by 1 base; junction bases not matched to a gene: 6. Germline-derived CDR1 and CDR2 are LNHDA and SQIVND (reference sequence). Written as DNA, the CDR3 is TGTGCCAGTAGCACCGGGACAGGGGCTTCCTACGAGCAGTACTTC. Its translation: CASSTGTGASYEQYF.

The V and J genes are TRBV11-2 and TRBJ2-3, with 8 bases that match TRBD2. This CDR3 has 12 amino acids. V shed 8 bases, J shed 10 bases, and the junction held 8 bases outside the gene matches. CDR1 and CDR2 (germline): SGHAT, FQNNGV. The CDR3 DNA reads as TGTGCCAGCGGAATGGGACTAGGGGCGCAGTATTTT. It encodes CASGMGLGAQYF.

This clone was found a few times. This chain joins TRBV10-3 and TRBJ2-1; 7 nucleotides match TRBD2. The CDR3 has 13 amino acids. Unmatched junction bases numbered 5, after V lost 4 bases and J lost 8 bases. Germline CDR1 and CDR2: ENHRY and SYGVKD. The CDR3 nucleotides are TGTGCCATCAGTGGGACTAGTGACGATGAGCAGTTCTTC. Residues: CAISGTSDDEQFF.

The rearrangement joins TRBV29-1 to TRBJ2-4, with 7 bases that match TRBD1. Germline V gene lookup returns CDR1 SQVTM and CDR2 ANQGSEA. Losses at the gene ends were 7 bases for V and 0 bases for J; bases not matched to a gene: 9. CDR3 length equals 15 residues. The CDR3 loop is CSAKQGFLAKNIQYF. The CDR3 DNA follows: TGCAGCGCCAAACAGGGGTTCCTAGCCAAAAACATTCAGTACTTC.

This chain connects TRBV9 to TRBJ1-4; D might be TRBD1 (5 bases). Trimming removed 3 bases at V and 6 bases at J, with 9 bases between. Germline V gives CDR1 SGDLS, CDR2 YYNGEE. This CDR3 is built from 13 residues. CDR3 protein: CASSESGDEKLFF. The CDR3 bases are TGTGCCAGCAGCGAGTCGGGGGATGAAAAACTGTTTTTT.

This clone has just a few counts. This sequence joins TRBV9 and TRBJ2-2, with TRBD1 identical over 9 bases. V trimming: 0 bases; J trimming: 2 bases; junction bases outside the gene matches: 5. The CDR3 runs 17 residues. From germline, CDR1 is SGDLS and CDR2 YYNGEE. Here the CDR3 reads CASSVGWGQGNTGELFF. The CDR3 DNA follows: TGTGCCAGCAGCGTAGGGTGGGGACAGGGTAACACCGGGGAGCTGTTTTTT.

This rearrangement joins TRBV28 to TRBJ2-7; TRBD1 aligns across 8 bases. Germline lookup yields CDR1 MDHEN and CDR2 SYDVKM. Losses at the gene ends were 5 bases for V and 6 bases for J; bases not matched to a gene: 9. The CDR3 extends over 14 amino acids. CDR3 DNA sequence: TGTGCCAGCAGTCCCATCCAGGGGGCGGGCGAGCAGTACTTC. Translated: CASSPIQGAGEQYF. The variable domain in full, completed from reference TRBV28 and TRBJ2-7, reads DVKVTQSSRYLVKRTGEKVFLECVQDMDHENMFWYRQDPGLGLRLIYFSYDVKMKEKGDIPEGYSVSREKKERFSLILESASTNQTSMYLCASSPIQGAGEQYFGPGTRLTVT.